This T cell receptor (beta chain) was profiled in a study of T cell changes during pregnancy in multiple sclerosis. This clone was found once. The CDR3 runs to 15 residues. Trimming took off 3 bases at V and 3 bases at J, with 12 bases between the two ends. Germline loops: CDR1 WSHSY, CDR2 SAAADI. This table comes from immunoSEQ multiplex PCR, and its TCRdb copy is limited to in-frame clones, with some not included. This sample has around 33,000 clones, with under 95% found just once. Specimen: peripheral blood, collected in the third trimester of pregnancy. The chain joins TRBV10-2 to TRBJ1-5; D possibly corresponds to TRBD1 (5 bases). This clonotype was obtained from a female donor in good health, enrolled as a control in a pregnancy study. DNA for the CDR3: TGCGCCAGCAGTGACTACAGGTCGTCCAATCAGCCCCAGCATTTT. Amino acid sequence: CASSDYRSSNQPQHF.